The 27 T cell receptor beta chains below were found in one sample sequenced in a study of CD4 T cells in relation to SARS-CoV-2 and coronaviruses (dated by TCRdb to the early 2020s). To prepare the library, the immunoSEQ multiplex PCR assay was applied. As stored in TCRdb, this immuneACCESS dataset retains in-frame rearrangements with V and J assigned. A fraction of the clones does not appear; measured against another copy, unresolved V genes explain less than half of the discrepancy, and the remainder lacks a known reason. Within this sample are about 39,000 clones, with 70% to 85% of them counted one time only. The ten largest account for 5.5% to 8.5% of the sample. Their antigen targets remain unknown. Sequenced: naive CD4+ T cells from PBMCs, cultured in vitro. The cell subset or site label, read with the paper, signifies: naive CD4+ T cells isolated by negative enrichment. All receptors derive from an adult with COVID-19.

The V gene is TRBV27, the J gene TRBJ2-7; TRBD2 agrees at 9 bases. The CDR3 spans 15 residues. The junction had 13 bases not matched to a gene; V was cut back by 4 bases and J by 9 bases. Germline CDR1 and CDR2: MNHEY and SMNVEV (reference sequence). The CDR3 protein is CASSSGREGSRPQYF. The DNA for the CDR3 is TGTGCCAGCAGTTCAGGGCGGGAGGGCTCGCGCCCGCAGTACTTC.

The V gene is TRBV27, the J gene TRBJ1-1; possibly TRBD1 for D (6 bases). V lost 4 bases, J lost 10 bases, and 19 bases lay in between. CDR3 length: 14 residues. In germline, CDR1 is MNHEY, CDR2 SMNVEV (reference sequence). The CDR3 DNA is TGTGCCAGCAGTTCACGACGGGGGGGCGAAAGAGCTTTCTTT. Translated, it gives CASSSRRGGERAFF.

This chain links TRBV3-1 (or the pseudogene TRBV3-2) with TRBJ2-2; no firm D call. There are 14 residues in the CDR3. V lost 0 bases, J lost 7 bases, and 9 bases lay in between. CDR1 is LGHDT and CDR2 is YNNKEL in the germline V gene (reference sequence). The CDR3 coding sequence is TGTGCCAGCAGCCAAGATGAGGCTAGCGGGGAGCTGTTTTTT. Translating it yields CASSQDEASGELFF.

The chain recombines TRBV7-3 with TRBJ2-7; a weak D match, TRBD1 (6 bases). Trimming cost V 5 bases and J 5 bases, with 19 bases left between them. This CDR3 is 15 amino acids long. Germline CDR1 reads SGHTA; CDR2 reads FQGTGA. The CDR3 is CASSPGPRGVHEQYF. In nucleotides, the CDR3 is TGTGCCAGCAGCCCCGGCCCCAGGGGAGTCCACGAGCAGTACTTC.

This clone has just a few counts. The chain is built from TRBV5-1 and TRBJ1-1, with 7 nucleotides matching TRBD1. The CDR3 sequence is 14 residues long. V was pared by 1 base and J by 5 bases, with 5 bases of the junction left unmatched. CDR1 and CDR2 (germline): SGHRS, YFSETQ. The CDR3 here is CASSLRRGNTEAFF. For the CDR3, the DNA is TGCGCCAGCAGCTTGCGCAGGGGGAATACTGAAGCTTTCTTT.

V usage is TRBV28 and J usage is TRBJ1-4, with 7 bases matching TRBD1. Germline CDR1 and CDR2: MDHEN and SYDVKM. The V segment lost 5 bases and the J segment 7 bases; nucleotides outside the gene matches: 10. The CDR3 runs 15 residues. CDR3 sequence reads: CASSPPQGRFEKLFF. The DNA for the CDR3 is TGTGCCAGCAGTCCCCCACAGGGGCGGTTTGAAAAACTGTTTTTT. Full variable domain (remainder filled in from reference TRBV28 and TRBJ1-4): DVKVTQSSRYLVKRTGEKVFLECVQDMDHENMFWYRQDPGLGLRLIYFSYDVKMKEKGDIPEGYSVSREKKERFSLILESASTNQTSMYLCASSPPQGRFEKLFFGSGTQLSVL.

The rearrangement links TRBV29-1 to TRBJ2-3; D not resolved. CDR1 SQVTM and CDR2 ANQGSEA come from the germline V gene. V was shortened by 5 bases and J by 0 bases, with 12 bases between the two germline ends. There are 14 residues in the CDR3. Written as DNA, the CDR3 is TGCAGCGTTCTCGGCAGGCCTAGCACAGATACGCAGTATTTT. It encodes CSVLGRPSTDTQYF.

The chain recombines TRBV5-6 with TRBJ2-1; TRBD2 matches at 8 bases. Germline CDR1 is SGHDT and CDR2 is YYEEEE. The CDR3 is made up of 16 amino acids. V dropped 3 bases and J dropped 6; count of bases not matched to a gene: 11. CDR3 sequence (DNA): TGTGCCAGCAGCTCCCCCCGCAGCGGGAGTACCAATGAGCAGTTCTTC. This encodes CASSSPRSGSTNEQFF. Complete variable domain (other parts from reference TRBV5-6 and TRBJ2-1): DAGVTQSPTHLIKTRGQQVTLRCSPKSGHDTVSWYQQALGQGPQFIFQYYEEEERQRGNFPDRFSGHQFPNYSSELNVNALLLGDSALYLCASSSPRSGSTNEQFFGPGTRLTVL.

The CDR3 reads CASSSGGRTGLYEQYF. The CDR3 nucleotides read TGTGCCAGCAGCTCAGGGGGTAGGACAGGTTTGTACGAGCAGTACTTC. The V and J genes are TRBV5-6 and TRBJ2-7; the match to TRBD1 covers 7 bases. Per the germline V gene, CDR1 is SGHDT and CDR2 is YYEEEE. This CDR3 has 16 residues. Trimming removed 3 bases from V and 4 bases from J; junction bases left unmatched: 13.

V and J are TRBV29-1 and TRBJ1-1; no clear D. This CDR3 spans 12 amino acids. Per the germline V gene, CDR1 is SQVTM and CDR2 is ANQGSEA. Trimming shortened V by 2 bases and J by 1 base, and 5 bases separated the two germline ends. The CDR3 sequence is CSVERENTEAFF. The CDR3 DNA reads TGCAGCGTTGAACGGGAGAACACTGAAGCTTTCTTT.

This chain uses TRBV19 with TRBJ2-5; perhaps D is TRBD1 or TRBD2 (5 bases each). This CDR3 comprises 15 residues. Germline CDR1 LNHDA, CDR2 SQIVND (reference sequence). The germline V and J ends were trimmed by 1 base and 3 bases, with 12 bases remaining between them. CDR3 in amino acids: CASSIGGTIKETQYF. CDR3 bases: TGTGCCAGTAGTATAGGAGGGACGATTAAAGAGACCCAGTACTTC.

V is TRBV7-9 and J is TRBJ1-2; D not resolved. This CDR3 is 14 amino acids long. With 2 bases removed from V and 2 bases from J, the gap between germline ends came to 9 bases. Germline loops: CDR1 SEHNR, CDR2 FQNEAQ (reference sequence). CDR3 bases: TGTGCCAGCAGCTTATTTCGAGGGAACTATGGCTACACCTTC. Amino acids: CASSLFRGNYGYTF.

The chain has TRBV6-5 and TRBJ2-1; 13 bases are a match to TRBD2. The germline V gene encodes CDR1 MNHEY and CDR2 SVGAGI. The CDR3 sequence is 15 residues long. With 2 bases clipped from V and 6 bases from J, the junction kept 1 base outside the gene matches. DNA for the CDR3: TGTGCCAGCAGTTACGGACTAGCGGGGGTCAATGAGCAGTTCTTC. Protein sequence: CASSYGLAGVNEQFF.

In its sample, this clone was seen a few times. The genes are TRBV5-1 and TRBJ2-5, with 12 bases that match TRBD2. In germline, CDR1 is SGHRS, CDR2 YFSETQ. This CDR3 spans 14 amino acids. With V trimmed by 4 bases and J by 5 bases, 3 bases remained unmatched. Written as DNA, the CDR3 is TGCGCCAGCAGCGGCACTAGCGGGAGGGAGACCCAGTACTTC. This encodes CASSGTSGRETQYF.

The V gene is TRBV7-9, the J gene TRBJ2-3; 8 bases match TRBD2. Germline values: CDR1 SEHNR, CDR2 FQNEAQ (reference sequence). This CDR3 contains 16 residues. The ends lost 6 bases at V and 0 bases at J; junction bases unmatched: 8. Here the CDR3 DNA reads TGTGCCAGCAGTTCAATAGCGGGGCCTAGCACAGATACGCAGTATTTT. Translated: CASSSIAGPSTDTQYF.

V and J are TRBV4-2 and TRBJ2-1; 7 bases are shared with TRBD2. The trim removed 7 bases at V and 6 bases at J, leaving 15 bases unmatched. CDR3 length: 16 amino acids. Germline CDR1 is LGHNA and CDR2 is YNFKEQ. CDR3 DNA sequence: TGTGCCAGCACCGACTTCTCTCAGGCGGGAGTCAATGAGCAGTTCTTC. This encodes CASTDFSQAGVNEQFF.

The J gene is TRBJ1-6, the V gene TRBV3-1 (or the pseudogene TRBV3-2); weak D call: TRBD1 (5 bases). Looked up from germline, CDR1 is LGHDT and CDR2 is YNNKEL (reference sequence). Deletions cut 0 bases from V and 10 bases from J, with 13 bases between. The CDR3 loop spans 15 amino acids. This CDR3 is CASSQDLSGHSPLHF. The CDR3, as DNA: TGTGCCAGCAGCCAAGATTTATCAGGGCACTCACCCCTCCACTTT.

V is TRBV30 and J is TRBJ1-5; weak D call: TRBD1 (5 bases). The V and J ends lost 1 base and 6 bases respectively, with 13 bases between them. The CDR3 covers 14 residues. Per the germline V gene, CDR1 is GTSNPN and CDR2 is SVGIG (reference sequence). CDR3 in amino acids: CAWSGGTLSQPQHF. CDR3 nucleotides: TGTGCCTGGAGTGGGGGGACCCTAAGTCAGCCCCAGCATTTT.

The chain links TRBV19 to TRBJ2-3; either TRBD1 or TRBD2 may supply D (7 bases each). The V end lost 2 bases, the J end lost 7 bases, and 16 bases lay between the germline ends. Germline CDR1 and CDR2: LNHDA and SQIVND (reference sequence). The CDR3 is 15 residues long. The DNA for the CDR3 is TGTGCCAGTAGTATAAGACAGGGAGGGAGAAATACGCAGTATTTT. Protein product: CASSIRQGGRNTQYF.

The chain combines TRBV28 with TRBJ1-5; D uncertain. V lost 3 bases, J lost 7 bases, and 7 bases lay in between. The CDR3 loop spans 12 amino acids. The germline V gene encodes CDR1 MDHEN and CDR2 SYDVKM. The CDR3 loop reads CASSFRGQPQHF. The CDR3 bases are TGTGCCAGCAGTTTTAGAGGCCAGCCCCAGCATTTT.

The gene calls are TRBV7-9 and TRBJ1-1; TRBD1 is a possible D gene (6 bases). The CDR3 loop spans 13 amino acids. The germline V and J ends were trimmed by 7 bases and 0 bases, with 9 bases remaining between them. The germline gives CDR1 SEHNR, CDR2 FQNEAQ (reference sequence). The CDR3 loop is CASTGTLNTEAFF. The CDR3 DNA reads as TGTGCCAGCACCGGGACACTGAACACTGAAGCTTTCTTT.

Remarks on this clone: A read error may produce the germline difference seen at one junction end. The chain couples TRBV4-1 to TRBJ2-7; TRBD2 matches 7 bases. The germline V gene encodes CDR1 MGHRA and CDR2 YSYEKL. The CDR3 covers 12 residues. CDR3 nucleotide sequence: TGCGCCAGCAGCCAAGCCCCCGGGACTATATATTTC. It encodes CASSQAPGTIYF.

The chain joins TRBV6-5 to TRBJ2-2; 13 bases fit TRBD2. CDR3 size: 14 residues. Germline V gives CDR1 MNHEY, CDR2 SVGAGI. V was clipped by 6 bases and J by 10 bases; unmatched bases: 5. Here the CDR3 reads CASSRLAGGKELFF. The CDR3, as DNA: TGTGCCAGCAGCCGACTAGCGGGAGGAAAGGAGCTGTTTTTT.

The gene calls are TRBV4-3 and TRBJ1-2, with 9 bases identical to TRBD1. The CDR3 totals 15 residues. Germline loops: CDR1 LGHNA, CDR2 YSLEER. The J segment lost 4 bases and the V segment lost 0 bases, leaving 3 bases of the junction unmatched. DNA of the CDR3: TGCGCCAGCAGCCAAGACGGGGACAGGGCCTATGGCTACACCTTC. Translated, it gives CASSQDGDRAYGYTF.

This clone has only one observation. The rearrangement joins TRBV28 to TRBJ1-3, with no clear D. This CDR3 is 15 amino acids long. CDR1 is MDHEN and CDR2 is SYDVKM in the germline V gene. V was clipped by 6 bases and J by 0 bases, with 12 bases between them. The CDR3 DNA sequence: TGTGCCAGCAGGACCCCCTGGGGCTCTGGAAACACCATATATTTT. Protein: CASRTPWGSGNTIYF.

The CDR3 DNA reads TGTGCCAGCAGCCAAGATAGGACGACCAGCTCCTACAATGAGCAGTTCTTC. Translating gives CASSQDRTTSSYNEQFF. The chain employs TRBV4-2 and TRBJ2-1; D is undetermined. The V gene's germline CDR1 is LGHNA and CDR2 YNFKEQ. Trimming stripped 0 bases from V and 0 bases from J, with 12 bases between. The CDR3 extends over 17 amino acids.

This sequence joins TRBV4-1 and TRBJ2-5; D is perhaps TRBD1 or TRBD2 (6 bases each). V dropped 5 bases and J dropped 3 bases, with 16 bases sitting between them. The CDR3 has 15 amino acids. Germline values: CDR1 MGHRA, CDR2 YSYEKL. This CDR3 reads CASSAGRTEKETQYF. Here the CDR3 DNA reads TGCGCCAGCAGCGCGGGGCGGACAGAGAAAGAGACCCAGTACTTC.